The TCR beta chain under discussion was sequenced for a study of T cell responses to AZD1222 COVID-19 vaccine. This CDR3 is 14 amino acids long. Looked up from germline, CDR1 is MDHEN and CDR2 is SYDVKM. V was pared by 5 bases and J by 2 bases, with 5 bases of the junction left unmatched. The data were produced by immunoSEQ multiplex PCR, yet TCRdb's version contains in-frame clones alone and is incomplete. The sample yields about 92,000 clones, about 88% seen once. This clonotype was obtained from an adult in good health. The sample in question was peripheral blood, obtained on day 0 of AZD1222 vaccination. The chain uses TRBV28 and TRBJ2-7; 8 bases agree with TRBD2. CDR3 DNA: TGTGCCAGCAGTCAGACTAGCGAGACCTACGAGCAGTACTTC. It specifies CASSQTSETYEQYF.